The present entry profiles one TCR beta chain with its context. Its target is unknown. This CDR3 has 16 residues. Trimming stripped 6 bases from V and 0 bases from J, with 14 bases between. Germline CDR1 is LNHNV and CDR2 is YYDKDF (reference sequence). TCRdb's copy holds only in-frame clones and misses some; the assay was immunoSEQ multiplex PCR. The sample consists of 75,000 to 95,000 clones, about four fifths of them appearing once. These data are taken from a study of OX40 agonist ivuxolimab in advanced cancers. The wider study: Dosing consisted of intravenous ivuxolimab at 0.01 to 10 mg/kg every 2 weeks. Patients enrolled in dose escalation were diagnosed with hepatocellular carcinoma, melanoma, renal cell or head and neck cancer.

Blood sampling took place at baseline, cycle 4 day 1, and cycle 7 day 1. General study findings and limits: At doses 0.1 to 3.0 mg/kg, CD4+ and CD8+ clones expanded.

The clonotype was recovered from an adult with an advanced solid tumor such as melanoma, head and neck, liver or kidney cancer. This specimen was CD4+ or CD8+ T cells sorted from blood, taken in a trial of the OX40 agonist ivuxolimab. The rearrangement uses TRBV15 and TRBJ1-4, with D tentatively TRBD1 (6 bases). CDR3 loop: CATRPQGGATNEKLFF. CDR3 DNA: TGTGCCACCAGACCACAGGGTGGAGCAACTAATGAAAAACTGTTTTTT. Looking up the rest from reference TRBV15 and TRBJ1-4 gives the full variable domain: DAMVIQNPRYQVTQFGKPVTLSCSQTLNHNVMYWYQQKSSQAPKLLFHYYDKDFNNEADTPDNFQSRRPNTSFCFLDIRSPGLGDTAMYLCATRPQGGATNEKLFFGSGTQLSVL.